A selection of T cell receptor beta chains follows, all from one sample in a study of cytotoxic CD8 clonotypes in ibrutinib-treated CLL. Libraries were prepared by immunoSEQ multiplex PCR; TCRdb keeps only in-frame clonotypes and omits some of them. The data contain about 300,000 clones, roughly three quarters of them seen just once; the ten biggest clones take up about 5.3%. This sample comprised PBMCs, obtained at disease progression, from a patient treated with ibrutinib. The source is a human donor with chronic lymphocytic leukemia. Each CDR3 is given without its conserved first and last residue. Fields, in order: J gene, V gene, CDR3 protein.

j_call: TRBJ1-5
v_call: TRBV28
cdr3_aa: ASSLSGAWNQPQH

j_call: TRBJ2-2
v_call: TRBV6-5
cdr3_aa: AVGRQGLNTGELF

j_call: TRBJ1-2
v_call: TRBV6-5
cdr3_aa: ASSGGAMGYT

j_call: TRBJ2-1
v_call: TRBV19
cdr3_aa: AVGTGGMTEQF

j_call: TRBJ2-7
v_call: TRBV10-3
cdr3_aa: AISENRGPYEQY

j_call: TRBJ1-3
v_call: TRBV28
cdr3_aa: ASSLFSASGNTIY

j_call: TRBJ2-1
v_call: TRBV15
cdr3_aa: ATSRPAPGLAGGGSYNEQF

j_call: TRBJ2-3
v_call: TRBV11-2
cdr3_aa: ASRRQGVSDTQY

j_call: TRBJ1-2
v_call: TRBV5-6
cdr3_aa: ASSLKYGDRVLNNYGYT

j_call: TRBJ2-3
v_call: TRBV9
cdr3_aa: ASSVAAGGTDTQY

j_call: TRBJ1-4
v_call: TRBV5-1
cdr3_aa: ASSLLGTNEKLF

j_call: TRBJ2-7
v_call: TRBV10-2
cdr3_aa: ASRPASGHEQY

j_call: TRBJ1-6
v_call: TRBV2
cdr3_aa: ASGSTGSSYNSPLH

j_call: TRBJ2-5
v_call: TRBV6-6
cdr3_aa: ASTGGRQETQY

j_call: TRBJ2-7
v_call: TRBV19
cdr3_aa: ASSIAAIEYEQY

j_call: TRBJ2-7
v_call: TRBV28
cdr3_aa: ASSSITLYEQY

j_call: TRBJ2-7
v_call: TRBV27
cdr3_aa: ASRTGQGLTYEQY